This paragraph covers one T cell receptor (beta chain) sequence. The data were obtained in a study of blood T cell repertoires in COVID-19. Study details: Donors in the United States, Italy and Spain gave samples during acute or convalescent COVID-19. T cells, B-cell-depleted T cells, or PBMCs supplied cDNA or gDNA.

V dropped 3 bases and J dropped 5; count of bases not matched to a gene: 11. The CDR3 covers 17 residues. CDR1 is SGHRS, CDR2 YFSETQ, per germline. Original processing methods: Reference gene primer amplification yielded estimated nucleated cell counts. Libraries were prepared by immunoSEQ multiplex PCR; TCRdb keeps only in-frame clonotypes and omits some of them. V, J and clone size are those of that table, while D and trimming were read from the DNA. The table records some 150,000 clones, 85% to 90% of them present only once. This TCR was sampled from a man aged 45-65 years who had recovered from COVID-19. Material for sequencing was peripheral blood. This chain uses TRBV5-1 with TRBJ2-5; 12 nucleotides line up with TRBD1. The CDR3 sequence is CASSWPSGTGGEETQYF. As DNA, the CDR3 is TGCGCCAGCAGCTGGCCATCCGGGACAGGGGGCGAGGAGACCCAGTACTTC.